The 21 T cell receptor beta chains listed next were all sequenced from one sample in a study of blood T cell repertoires in COVID-19 (dated by TCRdb to 2018 to 2021). Library preparation employed the immunoSEQ multiplex PCR assay. The immuneACCESS repertoire file appears here via TCRdb, limited to in-frame rearrangements. These files lack a portion of the clones; in checked studies, under half of the deficit traces to unresolved V genes, and the cause of the others is not known. This sample is represented by some 300,000 clones; around 89% of them were singletons. The top ten hold over 9% of the sample. Sequencing was performed on PBMCs or T cells enriched from blood (not recorded which). The receptors come from a woman aged 40-49 years who had recovered from COVID-19.

This chain links TRBV7-8 with TRBJ2-3; 10 nucleotides line up with TRBD2. The CDR3 spans 16 residues. Per the germline V gene, CDR1 is SGHVS and CDR2 is FQNEAQ. Unmatched junction bases numbered 3, after V lost 1 base and J lost 2 bases. The CDR3 loop is CASSLGLAGNTDTQYF. In DNA, the CDR3 is TGTGCCAGCAGCTTAGGACTAGCGGGCAACACAGATACGCAGTATTTT.

The chain couples TRBV30 to TRBJ2-2, with TRBD2 as a possible D gene (6 bases). In germline, CDR1 is GTSNPN, CDR2 SVGIG (reference sequence). V was cut by 3 bases and J by 4 bases, with 9 bases left in between. This CDR3 spans 13 amino acids. This CDR3 is CAWRDYFTGELFF. For the CDR3, the DNA is TGTGCCTGGAGGGACTATTTCACCGGGGAGCTGTTTTTT. The whole variable domain, remainder taken from reference TRBV30 and TRBJ2-2, is SQTIHQWPATLVQPVGSPLSLECTVEGTSNPNLYWYRQAAGRGLQLLFYSVGIGQISSEVPQNLSASRPQDRQFILSSKKLLLSDSGFYLCAWRDYFTGELFFGEGSRLTVL.

The V gene is TRBV3-1 (or the pseudogene TRBV3-2), the J gene TRBJ1-1, with 9 bases matching TRBD1. Per germline, CDR1 LGHDT and CDR2 YNNKEL (reference sequence). This CDR3 is 18 amino acids long. V lost 4 bases and J lost 2; bases outside the gene matches: 14. CDR3 loop: CASSRIPGTGYPNTEAFF. Here the CDR3 DNA reads TGTGCCAGCAGCCGAATCCCCGGGACAGGGTATCCAAACACTGAAGCTTTCTTT.

The V gene is TRBV9, the J gene TRBJ1-2, with TRBD1 matching over 9 bases. V dropped 2 bases and J dropped 4; count of bases not matched to a gene: 6. Germline V gene sequence: CDR1 SGDLS, CDR2 YYNGEE. The CDR3 runs to 15 residues. The CDR3 DNA reads TGTGCCAGCAGCGTTACGGGACAGGGTGGCTATGGCTACACCTTC. Protein sequence: CASSVTGQGGYGYTF.

The rearrangement links TRBV19 to TRBJ1-3; TRBD1 agrees at 7 bases. The germline gives CDR1 LNHDA, CDR2 SQIVND (reference sequence). This CDR3 region has 16 residues. The V segment lost 1 base and the J segment 0 bases; nucleotides outside the gene matches: 3. This CDR3 is CASSIAGQSSGNTIYF. As DNA, the CDR3 is TGTGCCAGTAGTATAGCGGGACAGAGCTCTGGAAACACCATATATTTT.

This clone has more than one count but fewer than ten. The CDR3 here is CASSQAERVYNEQFF. The CDR3 DNA is TGTGCCAGCAGTCAAGCCGAGCGGGTTTACAATGAGCAGTTCTTC. V usage is TRBV6-2 or TRBV6-3 and J usage is TRBJ2-1; D is perhaps TRBD2 (6 bases). V was clipped by 5 bases and J by 4 bases, with 15 bases between them. The CDR3 extends over 15 amino acids. Germline V lookup: CDR1 MNHEY, CDR2 SVGEGT.

V and J are TRBV3-1 (or the pseudogene TRBV3-2) and TRBJ2-2; no clear D. Trimming removed 4 bases at V and 5 bases at J, with 11 bases between. The V gene's germline CDR1 is LGHDT and CDR2 YNNKEL (reference sequence). The CDR3 loop spans 14 amino acids. CDR3 residues: CASSRGRATGELFF. CDR3 nucleotides: TGTGCCAGCAGCCGCGGAAGAGCAACCGGGGAGCTGTTTTTT.

This sequence joins TRBV30 and TRBJ2-3; TRBD2 is a possible D gene (5 bases). Germline CDR1 and CDR2: GTSNPN and SVGIG (reference sequence). Trimming shortened V by 3 bases and J by 4 bases, and 11 bases separated the two germline ends. This CDR3 has 13 residues. The CDR3 DNA is TGTGCCTGGAGATTGCTAGCCTCAGATACGCAGTATTTT. Its translation is CAWRLLASDTQYF.

The chain links TRBV11-1 to TRBJ2-7; TRBD2 agrees at 10 bases. From germline, CDR1 is SGHAT and CDR2 FQDESV (reference sequence). CDR3 length equals 15 residues. The ends lost 6 bases at V and 0 bases at J; junction bases unmatched: 5. The CDR3 region has the DNA TGTGCCAGCAGTATTAGCGGGGGGACCTCCTACGAGCAGTACTTC. Translating gives CASSISGGTSYEQYF.

The chain has TRBV7-8 and TRBJ2-7, with 12 bases fitting TRBD2. CDR1 and CDR2 (germline): SGHVS, FQNEAQ. The CDR3 is made up of 16 amino acids. V lost 5 bases to trimming and J lost 0 bases; unmatched junction nucleotides: 5. CDR3 protein: CASSPRTSGTSYEQYF. Here the CDR3 DNA reads TGTGCCAGCAGCCCCCGGACTAGCGGGACCTCCTACGAGCAGTACTTC. Full variable domain (outside the CDR3, taken from reference TRBV7-8 and TRBJ2-7): GAGVSQSPRYKVAKRGQDVALRCDPISGHVSLFWYQQALGQGPEFLTYFQNEAQLDKSGLPSDRFFAERPEGSVSTLKIQRTQQEDSAVYLCASSPRTSGTSYEQYFGPGTRLTVT.

This chain links TRBV20-1 with TRBJ1-1; 7 bases line up with TRBD1. This CDR3 region has 10 residues. J lost 11 bases, V lost 6 bases, and 6 bases had no gene match. The germline gives CDR1 DFQATT, CDR2 SNEGSKA (reference sequence). The CDR3 bases are TGCAGTGCAAGACAGGGCCCCGCTTTCTTT. It codes for CSARQGPAFF.

The chain links TRBV11-1 to TRBJ2-3; 9 bases map to TRBD2. CDR1 SGHAT and CDR2 FQDESV come from the germline V gene (reference sequence). Germline trimming cut 5 bases from V and 6 bases from J; bases unmatched to any gene: 9. This CDR3 contains 15 residues. CDR3 nucleotide sequence: TGTGCCAGCAGCCTCCAAGCGGGGGGCGGGGATACGCAGTATTTT. It yields the protein CASSLQAGGGDTQYF.

The genes are TRBV6-5 and TRBJ2-3, with D uncertain. V shed 0 bases and J shed 1 base, with 5 bases lying between them. The CDR3 sequence is 14 residues long. Germline CDR1 and CDR2: MNHEY and SVGAGI. The CDR3 sequence is CASSYSARTDTQYF. CDR3 bases: TGTGCCAGCAGTTACTCGGCCCGCACAGATACGCAGTATTTT.

A single count supports this clone. J is TRBJ2-3 and V is TRBV7-2; 10 positions agree with TRBD2. The V gene end was trimmed by 6 bases and the J gene end by 5 bases; junction bases not matched to a gene: 11. The germline V gene encodes CDR1 SGHTA and CDR2 FQGNSA. The length of the CDR3 is 16 residues. The CDR3 sequence is CASRGGASGGVDTQYF. CDR3 coding DNA: TGTGCCAGCAGAGGAGGGGCTAGCGGGGGTGTAGATACGCAGTATTTT.

This rearrangement joins TRBV7-2 to TRBJ2-7; TRBD2 matches at 13 bases. Trimming at V came to 1 base and at J to 6 bases, leaving 6 bases not matched to a gene. From germline, CDR1 is SGHTA and CDR2 FQGNSA. CDR3 length equals 16 residues. The CDR3 bases are TGTGCCAGCAGCTTAGATGGGACTAGCGGGATTCTCGAGCAGTACTTC. It encodes CASSLDGTSGILEQYF.

V gene TRBV9 combines with J gene TRBJ1-2, with 8 bases that match TRBD1. CDR1 is SGDLS, CDR2 YYNGEE, per germline. The CDR3 length is 16 residues. J was trimmed by 2 bases and V by 3 bases; bases with no gene match: 9. As DNA, the CDR3 is TGTGCCAGCAGCGCTGGGACAGGACCGGTAAACTATGGCTACACCTTC. Encoded protein: CASSAGTGPVNYGYTF.

The rearrangement uses TRBV6-1 and TRBJ1-4, with a weak D call TRBD1 (6 bases). The length of the CDR3 is 16 residues. V lost 0 bases and J 4 bases, leaving 12 bases between the germline ends. The germline CDR1 and CDR2 sequences are MNHNS and SASEGT. In DNA form, the CDR3 reads TGTGCCAGCAGTGAAGCAGGGGGAGAGTTTAATGAAAAACTGTTTTTT. Protein sequence: CASSEAGGEFNEKLFF.

This chain connects TRBV11-3 to TRBJ2-1; D may be TRBD2 (5 bases). CDR3 length: 12 amino acids. Trimming pared 3 bases from V and 9 bases from J, leaving 9 bases between. CDR1 and CDR2 (germline): SGHNT, YENEEA. Written as DNA, the CDR3 is TGTGCCAGCAGCTTCGTAGAGGGTGAGCAGTTCTTC. Translated, it gives CASSFVEGEQFF.

CDR3 loop: CASSHGLVYEQYF. The CDR3 bases are TGTGCCAGCAGTCACGGACTCGTTTACGAGCAGTACTTC. The chain carries TRBV7-8 and TRBJ2-7; D might be TRBD2 (5 bases). CDR1 is SGHVS and CDR2 is FQNEAQ in the germline V gene. The CDR3 is 13 amino acids. With 6 bases removed from V and 4 bases from J, the gap between germline ends came to 13 bases.

This rearrangement joins TRBV9 to TRBJ1-6, with 7 bases fitting TRBD1. Germline V lookup: CDR1 SGDLS, CDR2 YYNGEE. The CDR3 sequence is 15 residues long. After removal of 2 bases from V and 8 bases from J, the junction contained 7 bases not matched to a gene. The CDR3 region has the DNA TGTGCCAGCAGCGTGAGACAGGGCTCCGATTCACCCCTCCACTTT. Its translation is CASSVRQGSDSPLHF.

The chain employs TRBV7-9 and TRBJ2-7; D is perhaps TRBD1 (5 bases). V was trimmed by 5 bases and J by 2 bases, leaving 22 bases between them. The CDR3 length is 17 residues. Germline CDR1 reads SEHNR; CDR2 reads FQNEAQ (reference sequence). The CDR3 spells CASSPSKGPARPYEQYF. The CDR3 DNA sequence: TGTGCCAGCAGCCCTTCTAAGGGGCCAGCGCGACCCTACGAGCAGTACTTC.